One and the same sample provided the 21 T cell receptor beta chains below, sequenced in a study of radiotherapy plus CTLA-4 blockade in lung cancer. Assay: immunoSEQ multiplex PCR; the TCRdb copy retains only in-frame clones and omits some. The sample lists 100,000 or so clones; around 84% were seen once. The specimen was peripheral blood, collected from a patient treated with radiotherapy plus ipilimumab. These TCRs come from a human donor with non-small cell lung cancer that progressed on radiotherapy plus ipilimumab.

The V call is TRBV10-3, the J call TRBJ2-7, with 12 bases lining up with TRBD1. Germline loops: CDR1 ENHRY, CDR2 SYGVKD. J gave up 7 bases and V 6 bases, and 10 bases lay outside the gene matches. This CDR3 is 15 amino acids long. The CDR3 nucleotides read TGTGCCATCAGCTCCCCGGGACAGGGGGCGGGAGAGCAGTACGTC. Its translation is CAISSPGQGAGEQYV.

The CDR3 reads CASSLTGGDNEKLFF. CDR3 sequence (DNA): TGCGCCAGCAGCTTGACAGGGGGAGATAATGAAAAACTGTTTTTT. The chain combines TRBV5-1 with TRBJ1-4; the match to TRBD1 covers 8 bases. Germline CDR1 is SGHRS and CDR2 is YFSETQ. The V segment lost 1 base and the J segment 4 bases; nucleotides outside the gene matches: 3. The CDR3 contains 15 residues. The entire variable domain, with the rest obtained from reference TRBV5-1 and TRBJ1-4, is as follows: KAGVTQTPRYLIKTRGQQVTLSCSPISGHRSVSWYQQTPGQGLQFLFEYFSETQRNKGNFPGRFSGRQFSNSRSEMNVSTLELGDSALYLCASSLTGGDNEKLFFGSGTQLSVL.

The chain uses TRBV11-2 and TRBJ2-7; D is uncertain. CDR3 size: 10 residues. Trimming cost V 3 bases and J 6 bases, with 3 bases left between them. CDR1 and CDR2 from the germline V gene are SGHAT and FQNNGV. CDR3 DNA sequence: TGTGCCAGCAGCTTGGTCGAGCAGTACTTC. Translating gives CASSLVEQYF. The full variable domain, its missing parts supplied by reference TRBV11-2 and TRBJ2-7, is EAGVAQSPRYKIIEKRQSVAFWCNPISGHATLYWYQQILGQGPKLLIQFQNNGVVDDSQLPKDRFSAERLKGVDSTLKIQPAKLEDSAVYLCASSLVEQYFGPGTRLTVT.

This chain links TRBV9 with TRBJ1-2; D unclear. This CDR3 region has 12 residues. CDR1 is SGDLS, CDR2 YYNGEE, per germline. Between the trimmed V and J ends, which lost 4 bases and 5 bases, there was a span of 9 bases. The CDR3 reads CASSLTAYGYTF. As DNA, the CDR3 is TGTGCCAGCAGCTTGACGGCTTATGGCTACACCTTC.

The rearrangement links TRBV28 to TRBJ1-2; D call uncertain. The CDR3 loop spans 17 amino acids. Deletions cut 6 bases from V and 8 bases from J, with 28 bases between. Germline V lookup: CDR1 MDHEN, CDR2 SYDVKM. CDR3 in DNA: TGTGCCAGCAGCTCCTCCGTCGGGCCAGGAGGGCCATCCGGCTACACCTTC. Its protein is CASSSSVGPGGPSGYTF.

This clone was seen a single time. This rearrangement joins TRBV1 to TRBJ2-7; the D call TRBD2 from the table was never checked on the DNA. TRBV1 is listed as a pseudogene. The CDR3 is 17 amino acids. CDR3 nucleotides: TGCACCAGCAGCCAAGCTCTCCCCCGTAAGCCCTCTAACGAGCAGTACTTC. Encoded protein: CTSSQALPRKPSNEQYF.

The chain has TRBV5-6 and TRBJ2-7; 10 bases agree with TRBD1. After removal of 5 bases from V and 3 bases from J, the junction contained 8 bases not matched to a gene. Germline values: CDR1 SGHDT, CDR2 YYEEEE. CDR3 length: 15 residues. In nucleotides, the CDR3 is TGTGCCAGCAGGTTCCGCGGGACAGGGGTCTACGAGCAGTACGTC. As protein: CASRFRGTGVYEQYV.

The chain uses TRBV30 and TRBJ1-2; 8 positions agree with TRBD1. V lost 3 bases to trimming and J lost 6 bases; unmatched junction nucleotides: 12. In germline, CDR1 is GTSNPN, CDR2 SVGIG (reference sequence). This CDR3 is 15 amino acids long. The CDR3 nucleotides are TGTGCCTGGAGCTCAGGGGGCTCGTGGTTGGATGGCTACACCTTC. Translated, it gives CAWSSGGSWLDGYTF.

The J gene is TRBJ1-5, the V gene TRBV9; the D is unclear. Trimming left V 0 bases short and J 9 bases short, with 13 bases between. This CDR3 has 14 residues. The germline V gene has CDR1 SGDLS and CDR2 YYNGEE. CDR3 residues: CASSVASAAGPQHF. The CDR3 bases are TGTGCCAGCAGCGTAGCCTCTGCTGCGGGGCCCCAGCATTTT.

V and J are TRBV19 and TRBJ1-2; D call uncertain. Trimming took off 4 bases at V and 5 bases at J, with 5 bases between the two ends. In germline, CDR1 is LNHDA, CDR2 SQIVND (reference sequence). The length of the CDR3 is 11 residues. Written as DNA, the CDR3 is TGTGCCAGTAGTACCGGTTATGGCTACACCTTC. Protein sequence: CASSTGYGYTF.

This chain links TRBV2 with TRBJ1-4; no clear D. This CDR3 contains 14 residues. Germline V gene sequence: CDR1 SNHLY, CDR2 FYNNEI. V was cut by 4 bases and J by 4 bases, with 10 bases left in between. CDR3 residues: CASSVTGGNEKLFF. The CDR3 nucleotides read TGTGCCAGCAGTGTGACCGGAGGTAATGAAAAACTGTTTTTT.

This chain's CDR3 is CASSVQAGGPNEQFF. CDR3 nucleotide sequence: TGTGCCAGCAGCGTACAAGCGGGAGGGCCCAATGAGCAGTTCTTC. J is TRBJ2-1 and V is TRBV9; 10 bases are a match to TRBD2. CDR1 and CDR2 (germline): SGDLS, YYNGEE. This CDR3 is built from 15 residues. V lost 1 base to trimming and J lost 6 bases; unmatched junction nucleotides: 4.

The chain carries TRBV7-3 and TRBJ2-3, with D possibly matching TRBD1 (6 bases). The germline CDR1 and CDR2 sequences are SGHTA and FQGTGA. The CDR3 covers 13 residues. The V end lost 5 bases, the J end lost 6 bases, and 12 bases lay between the germline ends. The DNA of the CDR3 is TGTGCCAGCAGCCAGACAGGACCGGATACGCAGTATTTT. This translates into CASSQTGPDTQYF.

This chain uses TRBV6-5 with TRBJ1-5; no reliable D call. Trimming removed 8 bases from V and 6 bases from J, with 14 bases in between. This CDR3 is 13 amino acids long. Germline V gene sequence: CDR1 MNHEY, CDR2 SVGAGI. Here the CDR3 DNA reads TGTGCCAGCTTAGACATGGTGGGTCAGCCCCAGCATTTT. It is translated as CASLDMVGQPQHF.

This chain connects TRBV5-4 to TRBJ2-1; D perhaps matches TRBD2 (6 bases). V dropped 4 bases and J dropped 5 bases, with 19 bases sitting between them. CDR1 SGHNT and CDR2 YYREEE come from the germline V gene (reference sequence). This CDR3 is 16 amino acids long. CDR3 in amino acids: CASSNRLVSQNNEQFF. The DNA for the CDR3 is TGTGCCAGCAGCAATCGACTAGTTTCCCAGAACAATGAGCAGTTCTTC.

The chain links TRBV5-6 to TRBJ2-1, with D uncertain. Trimming removed 2 bases from V and 6 bases from J, with 12 bases in between. The germline V gene encodes CDR1 SGHDT and CDR2 YYEEEE. This CDR3 region has 14 residues. CDR3 residues: CASSFRLLTNEQFF. The CDR3 nucleotides are TGTGCCAGCAGCTTCCGTCTCCTCACCAATGAGCAGTTCTTC.

Concerning this clone: At the DNA level, this CDR3 is encoded by other sequences in the same sample as well. This chain joins TRBV4-1 and TRBJ1-2, with 7 bases identical to TRBD1. V lost 1 base to trimming and J lost 4 bases; unmatched junction nucleotides: 6. Germline V CDR1 and CDR2: MGHRA, YSYEKL. The CDR3 loop spans 15 amino acids. CDR3 residues: CASSQVTTGTYGYTF. CDR3 DNA sequence: TGCGCCAGCAGCCAAGTAACGACAGGGACCTATGGCTACACCTTC.

This chain joins TRBV28 and TRBJ2-6, with unresolved D. The CDR3 sequence is 16 residues long. V lost 6 bases to trimming and J lost 1 base, with 13 bases between them. Germline CDR1 and CDR2: MDHEN and SYDVKM. CDR3 sequence: CASRSLAGSGANVLTF. The CDR3 region has the DNA TGTGCCAGCAGGTCACTGGCAGGTTCTGGGGCCAACGTCCTGACTTTC.

The chain links TRBV5-1 to TRBJ2-1; TRBD1 is a possible D gene (5 bases). Germline lookup yields CDR1 SGHRS and CDR2 YFSETQ. The V and J ends lost 4 bases and 6 bases respectively, with 11 bases between them. The CDR3 covers 13 residues. The CDR3 sequence is CASSQDSFNEQFF. CDR3 in DNA: TGCGCCAGCAGCCAAGACAGCTTCAATGAGCAGTTCTTC.

The V and J genes are TRBV20-1 and TRBJ1-1; D unresolved. Germline V gene lookup returns CDR1 DFQATT and CDR2 SNEGSKA (reference sequence). CDR3 length equals 11 residues. V gave up 2 bases and J gave up 6 bases, with 7 bases separating them. The CDR3 loop is CSARFSPEAFF. The DNA for the CDR3 is TGCAGTGCTAGATTTAGCCCTGAAGCTTTCTTT.

The chain has TRBV27 and TRBJ1-3; D unclear. This CDR3 is built from 14 residues. Germline assignment: CDR1 MNHEY and CDR2 SMNVEV (reference sequence). V lost 5 bases and J lost 3, with 11 bases in between. CDR3 residues: CASSPHIGGNTIYF. The CDR3 nucleotides are TGTGCCAGCAGTCCCCATATTGGTGGAAACACCATATATTTT.